The present entry profiles one T cell receptor beta chain with its context. Repertoires were generated with immunoSEQ multiplex PCR, while TCRdb's copy carries only in-frame clones and drops some. The sample holds around 170,000 clones; roughly 87% are singletons and the top ten take about 6.5%. The sample is drawn from a study of blood T cell repertoires in COVID-19. CDR1 is LGHDT and CDR2 is YNNKEL in the germline V gene (reference sequence). With 0 bases removed from V and 6 bases from J, the gap between germline ends came to 11 bases. This CDR3 has 15 residues. This receptor was taken from a woman between 40 and 55 years old with acute or convalescent COVID-19. V usage is TRBV3-1 (or the pseudogene TRBV3-2) and J usage is TRBJ2-2; a possible D gene is TRBD2 (5 bases). The sample taken for sequencing was peripheral blood. CDR3 coding DNA: TGTGCCAGCAGCCAAGAGAGATTGAGGGCCGGGGAGCTGTTTTTT. Protein: CASSQERLRAGELFF.